These T cell receptor beta chains were read from a single sample in a study of T cell changes during pregnancy in multiple sclerosis. Here immunoSEQ multiplex PCR was the method, and the copy in TCRdb shows in-frame clones only, minus some. This sample yields tens of thousands of clones, of which approximately 92% are seen a single time; less than 2% belongs to the top ten. The sample here was peripheral blood, taken in the second trimester of pregnancy. These receptors were obtained from a female donor with multiple sclerosis, enrolled in a pregnancy study. The CDR3 runs from the conserved cysteine through the conserved F or W. Not all rows give a size; the values are once, few, many and, for expanded clones, a class.

v_call: TRBV5-4; cdr3_length: 15; clone_size: .; j_call: TRBJ2-7; cdr3_aa: CASSLLKRGIYEQYF
v_call: TRBV5-1; cdr3_length: 13; clone_size: .; j_call: TRBJ1-4; cdr3_aa: CARVRGVGEKLFF
v_call: TRBV5-1; cdr3_length: 15; clone_size: few; j_call: TRBJ2-1; cdr3_aa: CASSLELADYNEQFF
v_call: TRBV28; cdr3_length: 16; clone_size: .; j_call: TRBJ2-3; cdr3_aa: CASSSKNRGRTDTQYF
v_call: TRBV2; cdr3_length: 13; clone_size: .; j_call: TRBJ1-6; cdr3_aa: CASSELLSSPLHF
v_call: TRBV5-1; cdr3_length: 18; clone_size: .; j_call: TRBJ1-4; cdr3_aa: CASSQSGTGGLRGEKLFF
v_call: TRBV19; cdr3_length: 15; clone_size: .; j_call: TRBJ1-2; cdr3_aa: CASSFIQGGENGYTF
v_call: TRBV19; cdr3_length: 16; clone_size: .; j_call: TRBJ2-1; cdr3_aa: CASSTPRRGLGNEQFF
v_call: TRBV15; cdr3_length: 16; clone_size: .; j_call: TRBJ2-2; cdr3_aa: CATRDGGGSRVGELFF
v_call: TRBV6-6; cdr3_length: 14; clone_size: .; j_call: TRBJ1-6; cdr3_aa: CASSQMGPGSPLHF
v_call: TRBV19; cdr3_length: 15; clone_size: .; j_call: TRBJ2-1; cdr3_aa: CASSMRTSGRNEQFF
v_call: TRBV18; cdr3_length: 16; clone_size: .; j_call: TRBJ2-3; cdr3_aa: CASSRTSGGLIDTQYF
v_call: TRBV27; cdr3_length: 15; clone_size: .; j_call: TRBJ2-7; cdr3_aa: CASSLAKGAGYEQYF
v_call: TRBV5-1; cdr3_length: 15; clone_size: .; j_call: TRBJ2-7; cdr3_aa: CASSLGQGITYEQYF
v_call: TRBV5-6; cdr3_length: 17; clone_size: .; j_call: TRBJ2-1; cdr3_aa: CASSLRTSGRAIPEQFF
v_call: TRBV4-1; cdr3_length: 16; clone_size: once; j_call: TRBJ2-1; cdr3_aa: CASSPPAGESYNEQFF
v_call: TRBV13; cdr3_length: 18; clone_size: .; j_call: TRBJ2-5; cdr3_aa: CASSLVSRLAGVGETQYF
v_call: TRBV6-1; cdr3_length: 15; clone_size: .; j_call: TRBJ2-7; cdr3_aa: CASKAGTGLSYEQYF
v_call: TRBV6-6; cdr3_length: 16; clone_size: .; j_call: TRBJ2-2; cdr3_aa: CASSSGLAGGKGELFF